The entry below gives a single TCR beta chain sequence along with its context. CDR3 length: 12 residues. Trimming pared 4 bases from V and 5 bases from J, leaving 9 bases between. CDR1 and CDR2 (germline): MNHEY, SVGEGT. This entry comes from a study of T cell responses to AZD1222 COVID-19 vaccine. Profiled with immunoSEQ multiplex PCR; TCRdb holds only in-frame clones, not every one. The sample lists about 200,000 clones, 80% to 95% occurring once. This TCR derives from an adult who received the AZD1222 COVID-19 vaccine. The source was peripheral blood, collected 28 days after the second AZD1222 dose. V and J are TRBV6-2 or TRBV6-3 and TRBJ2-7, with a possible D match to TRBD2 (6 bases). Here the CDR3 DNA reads TGTGCCAGCAGTTTAGCGGAACACGAGCAGTACTTC. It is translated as CASSLAEHEQYF.